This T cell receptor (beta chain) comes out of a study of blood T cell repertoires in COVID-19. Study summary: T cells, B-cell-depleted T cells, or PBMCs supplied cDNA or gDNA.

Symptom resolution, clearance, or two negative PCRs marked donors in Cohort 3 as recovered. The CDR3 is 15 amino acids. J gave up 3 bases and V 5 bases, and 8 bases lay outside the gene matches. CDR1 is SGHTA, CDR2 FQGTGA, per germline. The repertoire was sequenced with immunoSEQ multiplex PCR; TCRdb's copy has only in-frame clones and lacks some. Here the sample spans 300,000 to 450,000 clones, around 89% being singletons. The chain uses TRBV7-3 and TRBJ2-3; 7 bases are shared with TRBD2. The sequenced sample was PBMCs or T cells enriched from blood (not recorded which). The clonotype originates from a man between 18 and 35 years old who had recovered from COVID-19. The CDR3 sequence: CASSPRAGETDTQYF. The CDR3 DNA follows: TGTGCCAGCAGCCCCCGGGCGGGAGAGACAGATACGCAGTATTTT.